This T cell receptor beta chain emerged from a study of cytomegalovirus exposure and HLA in healthy donors. Study-wide points: It was in a later analysis that TCR association rates were seen to vary by HLA locus, highest for DRB1 and lowest for HLA-C. Based on reports, TCR beta sequences accurately predicted HLA-A and HLA-B alleles for most subjects. A later analysis associated some 18,000 TCR beta sequences with HLA alleles at a 0.05 false discovery rate. Donor immune exposure was known only as CMV serostatus.

The CDR3 runs to 15 residues. The germline CDR1 and CDR2 sequences are LNHDA and SQIVND (reference sequence). V lost 4 bases, J lost 4 bases, and 2 bases stayed unmatched. Primers: 60 Vbeta forward and 13 Jbeta reverse. The assay was immunoSEQ multiplex PCR, and TCRdb's table has in-frame clones only and misses some. Among 100,000 to 150,000 clones listed, about 10% were seen once. In its sample, this clone was seen a few times. Antigen specificity is unknown. The receptor comes from a woman aged 18 to 35 in good health and CMV-seropositive. This chain connects TRBV19 to TRBJ2-3; 13 nucleotides align to TRBD2. The sequenced sample was PBMCs. CDR3 sequence: CASSRTSGSSDTQYF. For the CDR3, the DNA is TGTGCCAGTAGTAGGACTAGCGGGAGCTCAGATACGCAGTATTTT. Based on the CDR3 plus reference TRBV19 and TRBJ2-3, the full variable domain is DGGITQSPKYLFRKEGQNVTLSCEQNLNHDAMYWYRQDPGQGLRLIYYSQIVNDFQKGDIAEGYSVSREKKESFPLTVTSAQKNPTAFYLCASSRTSGSSDTQYFGPGTRLTVL.